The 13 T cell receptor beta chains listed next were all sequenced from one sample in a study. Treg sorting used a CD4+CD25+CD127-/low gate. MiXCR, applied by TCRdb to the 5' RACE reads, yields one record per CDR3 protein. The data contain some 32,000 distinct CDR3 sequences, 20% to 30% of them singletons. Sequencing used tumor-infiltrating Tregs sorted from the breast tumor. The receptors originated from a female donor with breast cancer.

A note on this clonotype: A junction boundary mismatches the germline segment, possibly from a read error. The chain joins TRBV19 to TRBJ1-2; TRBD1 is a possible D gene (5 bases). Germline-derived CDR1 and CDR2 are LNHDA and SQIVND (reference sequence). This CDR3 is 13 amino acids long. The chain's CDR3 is CAIRDPGHYDYTF. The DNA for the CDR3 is TGTGCCATCCGGGACCCAGGACACTATGACTACACCTTC.

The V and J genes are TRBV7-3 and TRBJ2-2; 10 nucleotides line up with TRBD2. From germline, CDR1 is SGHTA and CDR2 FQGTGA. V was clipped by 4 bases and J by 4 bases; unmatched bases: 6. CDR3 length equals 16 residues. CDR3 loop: CASSSGTSVSTGELFF. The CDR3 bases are TGTGCCAGCAGCTCAGGGACTAGCGTCTCCACCGGGGAGCTGTTTTTT.

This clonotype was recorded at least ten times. The CDR3 DNA sequence: TGTGCCAGCAGTTACTCCCTCGGACGCAACAATGAGCAGTTCTTC. Translation gives CASSYSLGRNNEQFF. The V and J genes are TRBV6-5 and TRBJ2-1; D is unresolved. V was clipped by 0 bases and J by 5 bases, with 11 bases between them. This CDR3 has 15 amino acids. Germline V gene data show CDR1 as MNHEY and CDR2 as SVGAGI.

CDR3 in DNA: TGCGCCAGCAGCACGACAGGGGGGGTCCACGAGCAGTACTTC. Its translation is CASSTTGGVHEQYF. The rearrangement links TRBV5-1 to TRBJ2-7, with 9 bases aligning to TRBD1. The ends lost 4 bases at V and 5 bases at J; junction bases unmatched: 7. The CDR3 spans 14 residues. Germline V lookup: CDR1 SGHRS, CDR2 YFSETQ.

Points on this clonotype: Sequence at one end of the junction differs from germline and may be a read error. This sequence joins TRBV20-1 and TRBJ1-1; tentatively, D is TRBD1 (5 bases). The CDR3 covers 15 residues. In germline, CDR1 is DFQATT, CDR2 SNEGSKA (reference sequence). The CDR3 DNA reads TGCAGTGCTAGAGATCGGCAGGCAAGAGGGACTGAAGCCCTCTTT. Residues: CSARDRQARGTEALF.

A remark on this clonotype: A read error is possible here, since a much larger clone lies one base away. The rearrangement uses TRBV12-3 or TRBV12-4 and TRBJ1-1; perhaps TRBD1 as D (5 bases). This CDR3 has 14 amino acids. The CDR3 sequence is CTSSFGAMNTEAFF. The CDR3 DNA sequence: TGTACCAGCAGTTTCGGGGCCATGAACACTGAAGCTTTCTTT.

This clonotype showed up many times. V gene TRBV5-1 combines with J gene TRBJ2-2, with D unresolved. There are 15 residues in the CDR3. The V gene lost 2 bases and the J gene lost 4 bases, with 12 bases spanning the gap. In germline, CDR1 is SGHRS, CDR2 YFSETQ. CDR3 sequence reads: CASSFGGPGTGELFF. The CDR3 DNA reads TGCGCCAGCAGCTTCGGCGGTCCGGGCACCGGGGAGCTGTTTTTT.

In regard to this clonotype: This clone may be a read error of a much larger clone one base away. DNA for the CDR3: TGTGTCACCAGCCCCCAGGGTAATCAGCCCCAGCATTTT. It is translated as CVTSPQGNQPQHF. The chain is built from TRBV15 and TRBJ1-5, with a possible D match to TRBD1 (5 bases). This CDR3 is 13 amino acids long. The germline CDR1 and CDR2 sequences are LNHNV and YYDKDF (reference sequence).

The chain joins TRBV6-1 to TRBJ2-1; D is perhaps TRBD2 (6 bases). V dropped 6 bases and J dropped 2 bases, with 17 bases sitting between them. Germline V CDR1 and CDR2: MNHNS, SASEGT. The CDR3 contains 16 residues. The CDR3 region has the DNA TGTGCCAGCAGAGTAGATAGCGGAATGCCCTACAATGAGCAGTTCTTC. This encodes CASRVDSGMPYNEQFF.

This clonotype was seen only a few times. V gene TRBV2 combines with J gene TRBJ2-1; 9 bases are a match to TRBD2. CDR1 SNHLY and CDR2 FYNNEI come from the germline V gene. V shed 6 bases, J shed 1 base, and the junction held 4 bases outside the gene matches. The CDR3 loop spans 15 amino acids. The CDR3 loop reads CASSPSGNSYNEQFF. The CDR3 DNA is TGTGCCAGCAGCCCTAGCGGGAATTCCTACAATGAGCAGTTCTTC.

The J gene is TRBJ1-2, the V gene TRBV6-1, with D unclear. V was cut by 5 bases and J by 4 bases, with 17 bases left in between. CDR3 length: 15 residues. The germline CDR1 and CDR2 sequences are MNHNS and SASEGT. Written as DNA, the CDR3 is TGTGCCAGCAGTATCTCCTCGTGGCAGAGCTATGGCTACACCTTC. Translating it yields CASSISSWQSYGYTF.

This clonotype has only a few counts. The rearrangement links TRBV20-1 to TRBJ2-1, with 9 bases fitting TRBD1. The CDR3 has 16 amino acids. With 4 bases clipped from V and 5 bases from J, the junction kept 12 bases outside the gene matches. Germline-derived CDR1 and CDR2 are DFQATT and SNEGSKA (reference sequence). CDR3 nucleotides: TGCAGTGCTACGGGACTACAGGGGGCGGATGACAATGAGCAGTTCTTC. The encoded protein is CSATGLQGADDNEQFF.

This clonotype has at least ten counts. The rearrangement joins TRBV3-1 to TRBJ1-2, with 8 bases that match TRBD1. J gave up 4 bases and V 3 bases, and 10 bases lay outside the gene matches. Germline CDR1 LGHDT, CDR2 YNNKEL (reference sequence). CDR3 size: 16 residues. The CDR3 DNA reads TGTGCCAGCAGCCAGACATCCGGGACAGGAATCTATGGCTACACCTTC. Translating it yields CASSQTSGTGIYGYTF.